This TCR beta chain stems from a study of T-cell memory formation after mild COVID-19. This clonotype is medium-sized. In TCRdb, the 5' RACE reads were re-called with MiXCR into one record per CDR3 protein. The repertoire consists of some 200,000 distinct CDR3 sequences, with 7.5% to 10% occurring once and the leading ten covering 3.5%. This clonotype was obtained from a man younger than 35 who had mild COVID-19 (a few samples of this study predate the infection). Cell type and time point are not known. Sequencing was performed on PBMCs or a T cell subset sorted from them (not recorded which).

The CDR3: CASSRGHGDRSYEQYF. DNA for the CDR3: TGCGCCAGCAGCCGCGGACACGGGGACCGCTCCTACGAGCAGTACTTC. The rearrangement links TRBV4-3 to TRBJ2-7, with D perhaps TRBD1 or TRBD2 (5 bases each). The germline V gene has CDR1 LGHNA and CDR2 YSLEER. Trimming cost V 4 bases and J 0 bases, with 16 bases left between them. CDR3 size: 16 residues.